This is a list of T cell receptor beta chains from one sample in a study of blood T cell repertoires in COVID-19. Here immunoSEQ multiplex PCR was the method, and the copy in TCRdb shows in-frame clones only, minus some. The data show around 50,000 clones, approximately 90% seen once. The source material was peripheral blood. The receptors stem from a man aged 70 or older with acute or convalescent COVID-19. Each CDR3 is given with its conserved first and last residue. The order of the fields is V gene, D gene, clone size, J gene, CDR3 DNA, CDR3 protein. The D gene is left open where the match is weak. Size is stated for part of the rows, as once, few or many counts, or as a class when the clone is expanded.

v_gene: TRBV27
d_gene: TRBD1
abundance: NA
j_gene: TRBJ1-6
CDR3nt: TGTGCCAGCAGTAAAACCGGGACAGGACATAATTCACCCCTCCACTTT
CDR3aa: CASSKTGTGHNSPLHF

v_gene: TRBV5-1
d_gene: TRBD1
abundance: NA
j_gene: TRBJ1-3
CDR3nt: TGCGCCAGCAGCTTGGTCCCGACAGGGACAGTTGGGGCGAACACCATATATTTT
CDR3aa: CASSLVPTGTVGANTIYF

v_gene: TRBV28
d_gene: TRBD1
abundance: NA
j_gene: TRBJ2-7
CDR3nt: TGTGCCAGCACCCTGGGAGGGGGGACAGGGTTTCGATACGAGCAGTACTTC
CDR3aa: CASTLGGGTGFRYEQYF

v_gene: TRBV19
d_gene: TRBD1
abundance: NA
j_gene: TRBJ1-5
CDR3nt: TGTGCCAGTAGCCACACAGGGGATGGCCAGCCCCAGCATTTT
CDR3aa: CASSHTGDGQPQHF

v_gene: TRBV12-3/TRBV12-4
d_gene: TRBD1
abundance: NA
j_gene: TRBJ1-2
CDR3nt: TGTGCCAGCAGTGGGACAGGAAATGGCTACACCTTC
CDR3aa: CASSGTGNGYTF

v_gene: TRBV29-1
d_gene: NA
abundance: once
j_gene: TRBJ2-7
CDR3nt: TGCAGCGTTGTGGACAGTTCCTACGAGCAGTACTTC
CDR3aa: CSVVDSSYEQYF

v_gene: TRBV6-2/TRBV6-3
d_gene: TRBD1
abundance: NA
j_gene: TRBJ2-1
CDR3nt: TGTGCCAGCAGTTATTGGGACAGTAGCTCCTACAATGAGCAGTTCTTC
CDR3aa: CASSYWDSSSYNEQFF

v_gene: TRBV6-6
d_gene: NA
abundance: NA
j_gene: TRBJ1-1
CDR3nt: TGTGCCAGCAGGCGACAGGTCAACACTGAAGCTTTCTTT
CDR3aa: CASRRQVNTEAFF

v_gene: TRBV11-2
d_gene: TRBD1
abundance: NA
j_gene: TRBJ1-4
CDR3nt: TGTGCCAGCAGACCGACAGGGGGCGGGACAGGGGCTAATGAAAAACTGTTTTTT
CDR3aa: CASRPTGGGTGANEKLFF

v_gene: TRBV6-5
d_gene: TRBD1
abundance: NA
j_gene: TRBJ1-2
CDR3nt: TGTGCCAGCAGAACGACAGGGATGCGTGGCTACACCTTC
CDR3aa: CASRTTGMRGYTF

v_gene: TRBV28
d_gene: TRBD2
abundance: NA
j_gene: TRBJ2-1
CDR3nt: TGTGCCAGCAGTTTCCCCTCCTTAGCGGGGAGCTCCTACAATGAGCAGTTCTTC
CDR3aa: CASSFPSLAGSSYNEQFF

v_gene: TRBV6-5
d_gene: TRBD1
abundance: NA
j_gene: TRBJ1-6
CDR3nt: TGTGCCAGCAGTTACATCGGGACAGGGGATTCACCCCTCCACTTT
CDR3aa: CASSYIGTGDSPLHF

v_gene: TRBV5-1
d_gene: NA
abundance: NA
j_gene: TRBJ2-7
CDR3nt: TGCGCCAGCAGCTTGTGGCCAAGGAGCTCCTACGAGCAGTACTTC
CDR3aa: CASSLWPRSSYEQYF

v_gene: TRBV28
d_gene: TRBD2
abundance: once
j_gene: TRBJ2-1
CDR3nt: TGTGCCAGCAGTTTGCGAACTAGCGGGGGGTCACTGAGGAATGAGCAGTTCTTC
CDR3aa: CASSLRTSGGSLRNEQFF

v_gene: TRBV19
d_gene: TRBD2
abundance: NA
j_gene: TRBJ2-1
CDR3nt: TGTGCCAGTAGTATCGGACTAGCGGGACGGGAGCAGTTCTTC
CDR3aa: CASSIGLAGREQFF